The 22 T cell receptor beta chains below were found in one sample sequenced in a study of brain T cells in children with intractable seizures. The method was immunoSEQ multiplex PCR; TCRdb's version includes in-frame clones alone and lacks a portion of them. The table includes under 150,000 clones, around 94% detected once. Sequenced material: peripheral blood, taken at surgery. The source of these receptors is a boy under three years old with hemimegalencephaly and intractable seizures.

On this clone itself: The sample contains more than one DNA sequence encoding this CDR3. The chain uses TRBV20-1 and TRBJ2-5; D not certain. Trimming pared 3 bases from V and 3 bases from J, leaving 5 bases between. Germline CDR1 and CDR2: DFQATT and SNEGSKA (reference sequence). The CDR3 contains 11 residues. CDR3 loop: CSASGEETQYF. DNA of the CDR3: TGCAGTGCTAGTGGGGAAGAGACCCAGTACTTC.

The count of this clone is one. The V gene is TRBV5-1, the J gene TRBJ1-6; D gene unclear. V lost 0 bases and J 0 bases, leaving 7 bases between the germline ends. The V gene's germline CDR1 is SGHRS and CDR2 YFSETQ. This CDR3 region has 16 residues. As DNA, the CDR3 is TGCGCCAGCAGCTTGGTGCGAAGCTCCTATAATTCACCCCTCCACTTT. This encodes CASSLVRSSYNSPLHF.

This chain links TRBV10-3 with TRBJ2-2, with 7 nucleotides matching TRBD1. The CDR3 extends over 16 amino acids. Germline values: CDR1 ENHRY, CDR2 SYGVKD. V lost 6 bases to trimming and J lost 0 bases; unmatched junction nucleotides: 7. The CDR3 protein is CAISLRTGSNTGELFF. The CDR3 DNA sequence: TGTGCCATCAGCCTCAGGACAGGTTCGAACACCGGGGAGCTGTTTTTT.

The chain recombines TRBV7-2 with TRBJ2-1; D gene unclear. Germline assignment: CDR1 SGHTA and CDR2 FQGNSA. V was shortened by 4 bases and J by 11 bases, with 18 bases between the two germline ends. The CDR3 has 14 amino acids. DNA for the CDR3: TGTGCCAGCAGCTGGAGTGAGTGGGTTAGTAAGCAGTTCTTC. This translates into CASSWSEWVSKQFF.

The rearrangement joins TRBV9 to TRBJ2-1; D not certain. Deletions cut 0 bases from V and 6 bases from J, with 10 bases between. The germline CDR1 and CDR2 sequences are SGDLS and YYNGEE. CDR3 length equals 14 residues. The CDR3 here is CASSVEGPPNEQFF. The CDR3 nucleotides are TGTGCCAGCAGCGTAGAAGGCCCGCCCAATGAGCAGTTCTTC.

The V gene is TRBV15, the J gene TRBJ2-7, with D possibly TRBD1 on 5 matching bases. The germline CDR1 and CDR2 sequences are LNHNV and YYDKDF (reference sequence). The CDR3 contains 14 residues. Trimming pared 6 bases from V and 2 bases from J, leaving 14 bases between. The CDR3 region has the DNA TGTGCCACCAGTAGGGCCAGGGTCCCCTACGAGCAGTACTTC. It is translated as CATSRARVPYEQYF.

The chain links TRBV5-1 to TRBJ2-2, with 7 bases matching TRBD1. V lost 2 bases, J lost 4 bases, and 8 bases stayed unmatched. The CDR3 sequence is 16 residues long. In germline, CDR1 is SGHRS, CDR2 YFSETQ. DNA for the CDR3: TGCGCCAGCAGCTTACTAAGGACAGGCAGCACCGGGGAGCTGTTTTTT. Translated, it gives CASSLLRTGSTGELFF.

The chain carries TRBV7-2 and TRBJ2-7, with 9 bases fitting TRBD1. The length of the CDR3 is 16 residues. Germline V gives CDR1 SGHTA, CDR2 FQGNSA. V shed 5 bases, J shed 4 bases, and the junction held 12 bases outside the gene matches. In DNA, the CDR3 is TGTGCCAGCAGCGCCCGGTCCGGGACAGGGAGTTACGAGCAGTACTTC. It translates to CASSARSGTGSYEQYF.

This chain uses TRBV5-8 with TRBJ2-7; possible D gene TRBD2, 5 bases. Trimming pared 5 bases from V and 3 bases from J, leaving 24 bases between. The CDR3 runs to 17 residues. Germline V CDR1 and CDR2: SGHTS, YDEGEE. CDR3 protein: CASSLLISGRGNYEQYF. The CDR3 DNA reads TGTGCCAGCAGTCTTTTAATATCGGGCCGGGGTAACTACGAGCAGTACTTC.

V is TRBV5-4 and J is TRBJ1-5; D is ambiguous. The CDR3 is made up of 16 amino acids. The V gene's germline CDR1 is SGHNT and CDR2 YYREEE (reference sequence). V lost 4 bases and J lost 3, with 17 bases in between. The DNA of the CDR3 is TGTGCCAGCAGCCGAACTACACCGAACCCCAATCAGCCCCAGCATTTT. Protein product: CASSRTTPNPNQPQHF.

This chain uses TRBV6-1 with TRBJ2-3, with 13 bases matching TRBD2. With 4 bases clipped from V and 2 bases from J, the junction kept 9 bases outside the gene matches. The V gene's germline CDR1 is MNHNS and CDR2 SASEGT. This CDR3 region has 18 residues. Written as DNA, the CDR3 is TGTGCCAGCAGTGTACTAGCGGGAGGGCCGTTTGCCACAGATACGCAGTATTTT. The encoded protein is CASSVLAGGPFATDTQYF.

This rearrangement joins TRBV2 to TRBJ2-7; TRBD2 might be the D (6 bases). CDR1 and CDR2 (germline): SNHLY, FYNNEI. Trimming removed 7 bases at V and 3 bases at J, with 13 bases between. The CDR3 is made up of 13 amino acids. The CDR3 sequence: CASMGTGSYEQYF. CDR3 sequence (DNA): TGTGCCAGCATGGGGACCGGGAGCTACGAGCAGTACTTC.

CDR3 sequence: CASRPRGLGTDTQYF. The CDR3 DNA follows: TGTGCCAGTAGGCCCAGGGGGCTAGGCACAGATACGCAGTATTTT. This rearrangement joins TRBV19 to TRBJ2-3; 8 bases are a match to TRBD1. The germline gives CDR1 LNHDA, CDR2 SQIVND (reference sequence). The trim removed 6 bases at V and 1 base at J, leaving 6 bases unmatched. This CDR3 is built from 15 residues.

This rearrangement joins TRBV28 to TRBJ1-5; D is perhaps TRBD1 (6 bases). The CDR3 has 15 residues. Germline V gives CDR1 MDHEN, CDR2 SYDVKM. The germline V and J ends were trimmed by 7 bases and 2 bases, with 15 bases remaining between them. DNA of the CDR3: TGTGCCAGCACCGCTGACCACAGGGGCAATCAGCCCCAGCATTTT. This encodes CASTADHRGNQPQHF.

This chain connects TRBV24-1 to TRBJ2-7, with 8 bases lining up with TRBD1. Trimming cost V 9 bases and J 6 bases; bases outside gene matches: 6. The germline V gene has CDR1 KGHDR and CDR2 SFDVKD. This CDR3 has 12 residues. CDR3 in amino acids: CATGTGLSEQYF. The CDR3, as DNA: TGTGCCACCGGGACAGGTCTCTCCGAGCAGTACTTC.

This chain connects TRBV5-1 to TRBJ2-2; D might be TRBD2 (5 bases). V lost 1 base and J lost 5, with 9 bases in between. Germline V gene data show CDR1 as SGHRS and CDR2 as YFSETQ. CDR3 length: 14 amino acids. The CDR3 nucleotides read TGCGCCAGCAGCTTGTCAGAGGGAACCGGGGAGCTGTTTTTT. Protein: CASSLSEGTGELFF.

The CDR3 DNA follows: TGTGCCAGCAGCCCAAACCAACTAGGCGTGAGAGAGACCCAGTACTTC. Residues: CASSPNQLGVRETQYF. V and J are TRBV11-2 and TRBJ2-5; perhaps TRBD2 as D (5 bases). CDR1 and CDR2 (germline): SGHAT, FQNNGV. V gave up 5 bases and J gave up 4 bases, with 20 bases separating them. This CDR3 comprises 16 residues.

J is TRBJ2-7 and V is TRBV5-6; a possible D gene is TRBD2 (5 bases). The ends were cut back, 0 bases at V and 4 bases at J, with 20 bases in the middle. This CDR3 region has 17 residues. Germline V gene data show CDR1 as SGHDT and CDR2 as YYEEEE. The CDR3 loop reads CASSLANQRPPRYEQYF. As DNA, the CDR3 is TGTGCCAGCAGCTTGGCTAACCAGCGGCCTCCCCGGTACGAGCAGTACTTC.

V and J are TRBV30 and TRBJ2-7, with 9 positions matching TRBD2. This CDR3 spans 12 amino acids. J gave up 2 bases and V 8 bases, and 4 bases lay outside the gene matches. Germline CDR1 and CDR2: GTSNPN and SVGIG (reference sequence). The CDR3 sequence: CARSGSPYEQYF. For the CDR3, the DNA is TGTGCCCGTAGCGGGAGTCCCTACGAGCAGTACTTC.

V usage is TRBV12-3 or TRBV12-4 and J usage is TRBJ1-6, with D possibly matching TRBD1 (6 bases). The V end lost 3 bases, the J end lost 12 bases, and 12 bases lay between the germline ends. The CDR3 is 13 amino acids. This CDR3 is CASSLKGVGPLHF. The CDR3 coding sequence is TGTGCCAGCAGTTTGAAGGGGGTGGGACCCCTCCACTTT.

The J gene is TRBJ2-3, the V gene TRBV7-2, with D tentatively TRBD2 (5 bases). Germline loops: CDR1 SGHTA, CDR2 FQGNSA. V lost 3 bases and J 0 bases, leaving 10 bases between the germline ends. The CDR3 is 15 amino acids. CDR3 bases: TGTGCCAGCAGCTTTACGGGAACTAGCACAGATACGCAGTATTTT. As protein: CASSFTGTSTDTQYF.

A note on this clone: The same CDR3 is also encoded by other DNA sequences in this sample. The rearrangement joins TRBV28 to TRBJ2-7, with D possibly matching TRBD2 (5 bases). CDR3 length: 12 amino acids. Germline CDR1 MDHEN, CDR2 SYDVKM. Between the trimmed V and J ends, which lost 2 bases and 3 bases, there was a span of 5 bases. The CDR3 DNA follows: TGTGCCAGCAGTTTACGGGGCTACGAGCAGTACTTC. This sequence encodes CASSLRGYEQYF. Full variable domain (outside the CDR3, taken from reference TRBV28 and TRBJ2-7): DVKVTQSSRYLVKRTGEKVFLECVQDMDHENMFWYRQDPGLGLRLIYFSYDVKMKEKGDIPEGYSVSREKKERFSLILESASTNQTSMYLCASSLRGYEQYFGPGTRLTVT.